Listed here are 30 T cell receptor beta chains from one sample, sequenced in a study of blood T cell repertoires in COVID-19. Sequenced by immunoSEQ multiplex PCR; TCRdb stores in-frame clones only, minus some. The sample shows hundreds of thousands of clones, 88% of them seen only once. The specimen was peripheral blood. These receptors were taken from a woman in her 70s with COVID-19, enrolled during active disease.

Only a few counts were recorded for this clone. This chain connects TRBV19 to TRBJ2-1, with 8 bases that match TRBD2. CDR1 LNHDA and CDR2 SQIVND come from the germline V gene (reference sequence). The CDR3 consists of 14 residues. V lost 4 bases and J lost 6; bases outside the gene matches: 5. CDR3: CASSTTGGTNEQFF. The CDR3, as DNA: TGTGCCAGTAGTACTACGGGGGGGACCAATGAGCAGTTCTTC.

V and J are TRBV30 and TRBJ2-3, with D perhaps TRBD1 (6 bases). V was shortened by 2 bases and J by 2 bases, with 20 bases between the two germline ends. The CDR3 runs 17 residues. CDR1 GTSNPN and CDR2 SVGIG come from the germline V gene (reference sequence). The CDR3 DNA reads TGTGCCTGGAGTTCCGGGACATGGGAGATAACCACAGATACGCAGTATTTT. As protein: CAWSSGTWEITTDTQYF.

This clone was seen only a few times. The chain carries TRBV3-1 (or the pseudogene TRBV3-2) and TRBJ2-7; a weak D match, TRBD1 (9 bases). V was trimmed by 5 bases and J by 5 bases, leaving 19 bases between them. The V gene's germline CDR1 is LGHDT and CDR2 YNNKEL (reference sequence). This CDR3 has 15 residues. The CDR3 loop reads CASSIAGQGSNEQYF. As DNA, the CDR3 is TGTGCCAGCAGCATAGCGGGACAGGGAAGCAACGAGCAGTACTTC.

The rearrangement uses TRBV27 and TRBJ2-7; TRBD2 aligns across 7 bases. CDR3 size: 14 residues. J gave up 4 bases and V 3 bases, and 6 bases lay outside the gene matches. The V gene's germline CDR1 is MNHEY and CDR2 SMNVEV (reference sequence). The DNA for the CDR3 is TGTGCCAGCAGTTTTGGAGCGGGGTTTTACGAGCAGTACTTC. Its translation: CASSFGAGFYEQYF.

This clone was seen a few times. This sequence joins TRBV7-2 and TRBJ1-1; perhaps TRBD1 as D (5 bases). The CDR3 has 15 residues. Germline CDR1 and CDR2: SGHTA and FQGNSA. V gave up 5 bases and J gave up 4 bases, with 17 bases separating them. Here the CDR3 DNA reads TGTGCCAGCAGCCCGGGCGGGGGTAGAGGCACTGAAGCTTTCTTT. Its protein product is CASSPGGGRGTEAFF.

This clone was seen a few times. V is TRBV30 and J is TRBJ1-2; D is perhaps TRBD1 (5 bases). This CDR3 spans 13 amino acids. The germline V gene has CDR1 GTSNPN and CDR2 SVGIG (reference sequence). Trimming took 2 bases from V and 7 from J, leaving 14 bases between them. The CDR3 sequence: CAWSSGGGRGYTF. The CDR3 nucleotides are TGTGCCTGGAGTTCCGGGGGAGGTCGTGGCTACACCTTC.

The chain combines TRBV15 with TRBJ2-5; D is perhaps TRBD2 (6 bases). Germline assignment: CDR1 LNHNV and CDR2 YYDKDF (reference sequence). V was shortened by 3 bases and J by 2 bases, with 13 bases between the two germline ends. CDR3 length equals 15 residues. CDR3 nucleotides: TGTGCCACCAGCAGGTCAACCGGGGGACAAGAGACCCAGTACTTC. Translation gives CATSRSTGGQETQYF.

Points on this clone: At one of its ends the junction is not consistent with the germline gene, which may arise from a read error. V gene TRBV5-6 combines with J gene TRBJ2-5; TRBD1 matches 8 bases. CDR1 SGHDT and CDR2 YYEEEE come from the germline V gene. The CDR3 loop spans 18 amino acids. DNA for the CDR3: TGTGCCCGCAGCAAACGACAGGGGTCCGGAAAGACAGAAGAGACCCAGTACTTC. This translates into CARSKRQGSGKTEETQYF.

The chain carries TRBV20-1 and TRBJ1-1, with D possibly matching TRBD1 (5 bases). The V end was cut by 4 bases, the J end by 7 bases, with 10 bases between. The CDR3 has 11 residues. From germline, CDR1 is DFQATT and CDR2 SNEGSKA (reference sequence). CDR3 sequence (DNA): TGCAGTGCTACGGGGGGTTATGAAGCTTTCTTT. Its translation is CSATGGYEAFF.

The rearrangement joins TRBV29-1 to TRBJ2-7; unclear D gene. The V end lost 7 bases, the J end lost 9 bases, and 16 bases lay between the germline ends. From germline, CDR1 is SQVTM and CDR2 ANQGSEA. The CDR3 has 11 amino acids. CDR3 protein: CSAEASSGQYF. The CDR3 nucleotides read TGCAGCGCCGAGGCCTCATCCGGGCAGTACTTC.

CDR3 bases: TGTGCCAGCAGCTTCGACCCCCGGGACTCCGAATTCTACGAGCAGTACTTC. Translation gives CASSFDPRDSEFYEQYF. The rearrangement links TRBV7-2 to TRBJ2-7; tentative D call: TRBD2 (6 bases). V lost 3 bases, J lost 3 bases, and 21 bases lay in between. Germline CDR1 reads SGHTA; CDR2 reads FQGNSA. The CDR3 spans 17 residues.

The rearrangement links TRBV4-2 to TRBJ1-2, with 7 bases matching TRBD1. CDR3 length equals 15 residues. J was trimmed by 0 bases and V by 6 bases; bases with no gene match: 7. Germline CDR1 and CDR2: LGHNA and YNFKEQ. The CDR3 nucleotides read TGTGCCAGCAGTCCGGGGACAGCCGCTAACTATGGCTACACCTTC. Translated, it gives CASSPGTAANYGYTF.

This rearrangement joins TRBV9 to TRBJ2-7, with D perhaps matching TRBD1 (8 bases). The CDR3 has 15 amino acids. V was cut by 4 bases and J by 2 bases, with 16 bases left in between. Germline assignment: CDR1 SGDLS and CDR2 YYNGEE. DNA for the CDR3: TGTGCCAGCAGCTTACAGGGGGGGAATACCTACGAGCAGTACTTC. This translates into CASSLQGGNTYEQYF.

The chain recombines TRBV18 with TRBJ2-7; a possible D gene is TRBD1 (5 bases). Germline-derived CDR1 and CDR2 are KGHSH and LQKENI. This CDR3 has 14 amino acids. Trimming left V 6 bases short and J 0 bases short, with 12 bases between. CDR3 sequence: CASSPRVDSYEQYF. CDR3 nucleotides: TGTGCCAGCTCGCCCAGGGTTGACTCCTACGAGCAGTACTTC.

The chain uses TRBV5-1 and TRBJ2-1; perhaps TRBD1 as D (6 bases). This CDR3 spans 15 amino acids. Per the germline V gene, CDR1 is SGHRS and CDR2 is YFSETQ. Deletions cut 0 bases from V and 7 bases from J, with 14 bases between. CDR3 nucleotide sequence: TGCGCCAGCAGCTTGGGAGGACAGACAAAGAATGAGCAGTTCTTC. As protein: CASSLGGQTKNEQFF.

The chain carries TRBV5-6 and TRBJ2-3, with D perhaps TRBD1 (6 bases). The CDR3 runs 14 residues. V was shortened by 0 bases and J by 4 bases, with 9 bases between the two germline ends. CDR1 is SGHDT, CDR2 YYEEEE, per germline. The CDR3 protein is CASSLARGADTQYF. CDR3 nucleotides: TGTGCCAGCAGCTTGGCCAGGGGAGCAGATACGCAGTATTTT. Variable domain in full (rest from reference TRBV5-6 and TRBJ2-3): DAGVTQSPTHLIKTRGQQVTLRCSPKSGHDTVSWYQQALGQGPQFIFQYYEEEERQRGNFPDRFSGHQFPNYSSELNVNALLLGDSALYLCASSLARGADTQYFGPGTRLTVL.

This chain links TRBV6-2 or TRBV6-3 with TRBJ2-1, with TRBD1 matching over 11 bases. V lost 0 bases to trimming and J lost 6 bases; unmatched junction nucleotides: 4. Germline assignment: CDR1 MNHEY and CDR2 SVGEGT. The CDR3 length is 16 residues. CDR3 sequence: CASSYSGTGGINEQFF. DNA for the CDR3: TGTGCCAGCAGTTACTCCGGGACAGGGGGTATCAATGAGCAGTTCTTC.

This clone appeared a few times. V gene TRBV5-1 combines with J gene TRBJ1-1, with TRBD1 as a possible D gene (6 bases). The V end lost 4 bases, the J end lost 5 bases, and 9 bases lay between the germline ends. Per germline, CDR1 SGHRS and CDR2 YFSETQ. The CDR3 length is 12 residues. CDR3 DNA: TGCGCCAGCAGCGCTACAGGGACTGAAGCTTTCTTT. Translating gives CASSATGTEAFF.

J is TRBJ2-3 and V is TRBV5-4, with 7 bases fitting TRBD1. The V segment lost 9 bases and the J segment 2 bases; nucleotides outside the gene matches: 9. The CDR3 runs 14 residues. Germline CDR1 is SGHNT and CDR2 is YYREEE (reference sequence). CDR3 in DNA: TGTGCCACCAGGGGACAGCTGGTCACAGATACGCAGTATTTT. Translated: CATRGQLVTDTQYF.

The genes are TRBV29-1 and TRBJ1-1; D perhaps matches TRBD1 (6 bases). The V gene's germline CDR1 is SQVTM and CDR2 ANQGSEA. This CDR3 comprises 11 residues. CDR3 DNA: TGCAGTTCGGACAGCGGAACTGAAGCTTTCTTT. Protein: CSSDSGTEAFF.

The V and J genes are TRBV7-2 and TRBJ1-1; D gene unclear. Germline loops: CDR1 SGHTA, CDR2 FQGNSA. CDR3 length: 14 residues. V was pared by 0 bases and J by 0 bases, with 5 bases between. The CDR3 coding sequence is TGTGCCAGCAGCTTAGCGCAGATGAACACTGAAGCTTTCTTT. This gives the protein CASSLAQMNTEAFF.

A single count supports this clone. The chain uses TRBV5-1 and TRBJ2-2; D is perhaps TRBD2 (6 bases). Germline assignment: CDR1 SGHRS and CDR2 YFSETQ. Trimming removed 4 bases at V and 0 bases at J, with 10 bases between. The CDR3 extends over 15 amino acids. The CDR3 DNA sequence: TGCGCCAGCAGCCTGACTAGTGCGAACACCGGGGAGCTGTTTTTT. It encodes CASSLTSANTGELFF.

In the case of this clone: An end of the junction differs from the germline gene, which may be a read error. The rearrangement joins TRBV19 to TRBJ1-1; weak D call: TRBD1 (6 bases). This CDR3 is built from 12 residues. Germline assignment: CDR1 LNHDA and CDR2 SQIVND (reference sequence). The CDR3 DNA follows: TGTGCCAGTAGTGACAGGAACTCTGAAGCTTTCTTT. Amino acids: CASSDRNSEAFF. Looking up the rest from reference TRBV19 and TRBJ1-1 gives the full variable domain: DGGITQSPKYLFRKEGQNVTLSCEQNLNHDAMYWYRQDPGQGLRLIYYSQIVNDFQKGDIAEGYSVSREKKESFPLTVTSAQKNPTAFYLCASSDRNSEAFFGQGTRLTVV.

This chain links TRBV5-6 with TRBJ1-2; no clear D. The germline CDR1 and CDR2 sequences are SGHDT and YYEEEE. Trimming shortened V by 5 bases and J by 5 bases, and 13 bases separated the two germline ends. The CDR3 contains 13 residues. The CDR3 nucleotides read TGTGCCAGCAGTCCCTTAGAGGGATATGGCTACACCTTC. Its translation is CASSPLEGYGYTF.

The rearrangement links TRBV27 to TRBJ1-2, with TRBD1 identical over 7 bases. Looked up from germline, CDR1 is MNHEY and CDR2 is SMNVEV (reference sequence). This CDR3 contains 14 residues. V gave up 5 bases and J gave up 5 bases; unmatched junction bases: 8. The CDR3 nucleotides are TGTGCCAGCAGTCCCCCCGGACAGGTTTATGGCTACACCTTC. This translates into CASSPPGQVYGYTF.

In DNA form, the CDR3 reads TGCGCCAGCAGCCTCAGAGCTCGGGGTGATTATGGCTACACCTTC. It translates to CASSLRARGDYGYTF. This chain uses TRBV4-1 with TRBJ1-2; D remains ambiguous. This CDR3 has 15 amino acids. Germline V lookup: CDR1 MGHRA, CDR2 YSYEKL. V lost 4 bases, J lost 5 bases, and 17 bases lay in between.

The V call is TRBV11-2, the J call TRBJ1-6, with TRBD1 identical over 7 bases. The germline V gene encodes CDR1 SGHAT and CDR2 FQNNGV. The CDR3 contains 14 residues. The trim removed 1 base at V and 9 bases at J, leaving 3 bases unmatched. The chain's CDR3 is CASSLGQGGSPLHF. In DNA form, the CDR3 reads TGTGCCAGCAGCTTAGGACAGGGCGGTTCACCCCTCCACTTT.

J is TRBJ2-5 and V is TRBV5-1; 8 bases match TRBD2. Per the germline V gene, CDR1 is SGHRS and CDR2 is YFSETQ. The CDR3 contains 14 residues. J was trimmed by 5 bases and V by 3 bases; bases with no gene match: 6. The CDR3 loop is CASSWAGGGETQYF. The CDR3 nucleotides read TGCGCCAGCAGCTGGGCGGGGGGCGGCGAGACCCAGTACTTC.

J is TRBJ1-2 and V is TRBV27; 7 positions agree with TRBD1. CDR1 and CDR2 (germline): MNHEY, SMNVEV (reference sequence). The CDR3 has 13 amino acids. V shed 5 bases, J shed 3 bases, and the junction held 3 bases outside the gene matches. The CDR3 coding sequence is TGTGCCAGCAGTATAACAGGGGACTATGGCTACACCTTC. Protein: CASSITGDYGYTF.

This clone was found a few times. The J gene is TRBJ2-7, the V gene TRBV4-1; TRBD1 aligns across 9 bases. The CDR3 contains 16 residues. Losses at the gene ends were 0 bases for V and 3 bases for J; bases not matched to a gene: 6. In germline, CDR1 is MGHRA, CDR2 YSYEKL. The CDR3 sequence is CASSQDPTGGNYEQYF. As DNA, the CDR3 is TGCGCCAGCAGCCAAGATCCGACAGGGGGGAACTACGAGCAGTACTTC.